The T cell receptor beta chain under discussion was sequenced for a study of blood T cell repertoires in COVID-19. Per the original data handling: Reference gene primers were amplified, and this amplification served to estimate nucleated cell counts. The protocol was immunoSEQ multiplex PCR, while the TCRdb copy is restricted to in-frame clones and leaves out a portion. The D gene and trimming were derived from the DNA, and the V and J assignments and clone size from that table. The repertoire holds under 300,000 clones, with about 70% as singletons. The CDR3 runs to 14 residues. Germline CDR1 reads SGHTA; CDR2 reads FQGNSA. V was clipped by 3 bases and J by 2 bases, with 9 bases between them.

The chain carries TRBV7-2 and TRBJ2-3; D is undetermined. The source of this sequence is an elderly woman with acute or convalescent COVID-19. Source material: peripheral blood. CDR3 amino acids: CASSLVIDTDTQYF. The CDR3 region has the DNA TGTGCCAGCAGCTTGGTAATAGACACAGATACGCAGTATTTT.